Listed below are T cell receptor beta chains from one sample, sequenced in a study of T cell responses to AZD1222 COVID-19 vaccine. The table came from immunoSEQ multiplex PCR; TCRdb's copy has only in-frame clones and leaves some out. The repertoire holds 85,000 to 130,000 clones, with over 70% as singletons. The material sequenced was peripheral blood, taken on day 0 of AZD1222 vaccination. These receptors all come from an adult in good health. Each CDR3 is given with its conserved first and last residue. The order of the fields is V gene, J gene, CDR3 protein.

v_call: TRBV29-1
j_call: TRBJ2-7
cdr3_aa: CSVEGGSGYEQYF

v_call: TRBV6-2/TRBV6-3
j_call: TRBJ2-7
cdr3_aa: CASSYPTVSSGSYEQYF

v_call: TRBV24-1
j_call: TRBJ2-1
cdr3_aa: CATSDFLRASYNEQFF

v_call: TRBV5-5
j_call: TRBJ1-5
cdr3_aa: CASSLVFSRANQPQHF

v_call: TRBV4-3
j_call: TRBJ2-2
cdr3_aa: CASSQDPTSGSAGELFF

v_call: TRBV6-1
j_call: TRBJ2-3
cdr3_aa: CASSALDRFSTDTQYF

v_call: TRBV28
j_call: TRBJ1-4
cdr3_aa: CASTPLMSRVEKLFF

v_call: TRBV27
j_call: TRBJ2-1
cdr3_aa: CASSLEVGGYEQFF

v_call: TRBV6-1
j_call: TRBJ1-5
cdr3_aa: CASSEALGSAYSNQPQHF

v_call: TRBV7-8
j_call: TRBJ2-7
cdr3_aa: CASSFGNEQYF

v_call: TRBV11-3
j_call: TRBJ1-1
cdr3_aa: CASSLGGSEENTEAFF

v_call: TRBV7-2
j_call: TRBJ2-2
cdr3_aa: CASSPGLAATGELFF

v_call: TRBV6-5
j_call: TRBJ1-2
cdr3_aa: CASSYTGTVSPYTF

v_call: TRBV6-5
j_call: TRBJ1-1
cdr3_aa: CASQNEPRRNTEAFF

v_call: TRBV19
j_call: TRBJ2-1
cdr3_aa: CASRTAGEVNEQFF

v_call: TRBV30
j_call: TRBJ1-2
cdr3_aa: CAWSDIGDSHYGYTF

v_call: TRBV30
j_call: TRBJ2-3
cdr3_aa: CAWRKRLAAIDTQYF

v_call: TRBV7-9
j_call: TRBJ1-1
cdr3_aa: CASSSKGIGGTEAFF

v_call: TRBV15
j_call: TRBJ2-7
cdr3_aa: CATSESGHEQYF

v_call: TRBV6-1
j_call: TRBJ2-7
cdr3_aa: CASSEVTTVYEQYF

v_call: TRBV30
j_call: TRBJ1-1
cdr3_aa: CAWSVNEGHKNTEAFF

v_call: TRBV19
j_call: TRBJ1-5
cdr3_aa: CASSMQPGQYQPQHF

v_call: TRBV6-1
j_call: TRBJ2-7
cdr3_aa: CASSEGSDTYEQYF

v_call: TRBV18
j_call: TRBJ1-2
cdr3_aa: CASHWGDFYGYTF

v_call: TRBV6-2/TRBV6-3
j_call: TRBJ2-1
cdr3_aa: CASSLPGQGYNEQFF

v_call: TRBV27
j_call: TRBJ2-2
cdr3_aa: CASRGSGSVNTGELFF

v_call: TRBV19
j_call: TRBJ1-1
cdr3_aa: CASSIGDRARGTEAFF

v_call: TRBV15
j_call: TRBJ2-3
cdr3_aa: CATSIPGGSTDTQYF

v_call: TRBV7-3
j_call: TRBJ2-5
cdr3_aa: CASSLSRDTQETQYF

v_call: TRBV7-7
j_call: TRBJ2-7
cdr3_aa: CASSPVLPGTGSYEQYF

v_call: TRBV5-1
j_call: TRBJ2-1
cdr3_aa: CASRQTGTTYNEQFF

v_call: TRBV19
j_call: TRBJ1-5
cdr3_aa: CASSPIGAYSNQPQHF

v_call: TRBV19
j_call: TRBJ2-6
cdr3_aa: CASSQGLSGANVLTF

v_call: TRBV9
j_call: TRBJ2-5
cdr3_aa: CASSPSGQETQYF

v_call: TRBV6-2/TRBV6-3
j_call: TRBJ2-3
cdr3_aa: CASSYWDPSAVDTQYF

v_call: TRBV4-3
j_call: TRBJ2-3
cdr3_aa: CASSQFTSAGDTQYF

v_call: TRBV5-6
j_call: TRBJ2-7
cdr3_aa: CASSLVGTGSYEQYF

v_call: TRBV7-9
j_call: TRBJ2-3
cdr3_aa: CASSLAGAGDTQYF

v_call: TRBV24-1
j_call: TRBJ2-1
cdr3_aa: CATSDLAGGPINEQFF

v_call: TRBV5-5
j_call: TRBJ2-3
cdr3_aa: CASSTSGTGYSSTDTQYF

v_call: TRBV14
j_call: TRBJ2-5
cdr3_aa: CASSTLGTFGGAGETQYF